This TCR beta chain was documented in a study of cytomegalovirus exposure and HLA in healthy donors. The study ran its PCR with 60 Vbeta and 13 Jbeta primers. Profiled with immunoSEQ multiplex PCR; TCRdb holds only in-frame clones, not every one. The sample consists of 150,000 to 200,000 clones, roughly 87% of them appearing once. The CDR3 loop spans 13 amino acids. Trimming stripped 0 bases from V and 6 bases from J, with 9 bases between. Germline V gives CDR1 LNHDA, CDR2 SQIVND (reference sequence). This TCR came from a man in his fifties or sixties in good health and CMV-seronegative. This chain links TRBV19 with TRBJ2-7; possibly TRBD1 for D (6 bases). The specimen sequenced was PBMCs. CDR3 nucleotide sequence: TGTGCCAGTAGTATAGATAGCAGGGGCGAGCAGTACTTC. Its protein is CASSIDSRGEQYF. The full variable domain, rest sourced from reference TRBV19 and TRBJ2-7, is DGGITQSPKYLFRKEGQNVTLSCEQNLNHDAMYWYRQDPGQGLRLIYYSQIVNDFQKGDIAEGYSVSREKKESFPLTVTSAQKNPTAFYLCASSIDSRGEQYFGPGTRLTVT.